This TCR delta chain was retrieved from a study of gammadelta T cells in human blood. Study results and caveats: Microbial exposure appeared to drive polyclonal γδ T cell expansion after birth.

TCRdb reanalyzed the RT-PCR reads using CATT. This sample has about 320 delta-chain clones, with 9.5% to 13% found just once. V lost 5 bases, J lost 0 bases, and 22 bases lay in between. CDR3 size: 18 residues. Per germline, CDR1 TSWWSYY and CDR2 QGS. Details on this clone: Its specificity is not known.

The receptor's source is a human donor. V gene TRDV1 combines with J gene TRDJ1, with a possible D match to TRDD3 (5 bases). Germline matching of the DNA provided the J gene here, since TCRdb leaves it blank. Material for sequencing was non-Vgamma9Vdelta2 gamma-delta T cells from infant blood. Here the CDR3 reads CALGNDRGGLPYTDKLIF. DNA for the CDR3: TGTGCTCTTGGGAACGATCGGGGGGGGCTACCGTACACCGATAAACTCATCTTT.